This TCR beta chain comes out of a study of T cell repertoires in cytomegalovirus infection. Study information: An indication of both CMV infection and matching HLA type came from public TCR beta signatures.

The CDR3 extends over 16 amino acids. Germline values: CDR1 PRHDT, CDR2 FYEKMQ (reference sequence). With 4 bases removed from V and 1 base from J, the gap between germline ends came to 16 bases. TCRdb analysed the reads with MiXCR anew, one entry per CDR3 protein. The table records around 900,000 distinct CDR3 sequences, approximately 31% of them present only once. In regard to this clonotype: Its antigen is not identified.

Sequences were derived from cultured CD8+ T cells from PBMCs, sampled from culture after CMV antigen stimulation. This clonotype originated in a human donor in good health (CMV status not recorded). Some clones in this sample may be carry-over from other donors' samples. This rearrangement joins TRBV13 to TRBJ1-1; D is ambiguous. The CDR3 DNA follows: TGTGCCAGCAGCTGGTCGGACGGAAAGGAGAACACTGAAGCTTTCTTT. Residues: CASSWSDGKENTEAFF. Combining the CDR3 with reference TRBV13 and TRBJ1-1 gives the whole variable domain AAGVIQSPRHLIKEKRETATLKCYPIPRHDTVYWYQQGPGQDPQFLISFYEKMQSDKGSIPDRFSAQQFSDYHSELNMSSLELGDSALYFCASSWSDGKENTEAFFGQGTRLTVV.